The clone carrying this TCR beta chain was counted a few times. Its antigen is as yet unknown. A single record per CDR3 protein comes from TCRdb applying MiXCR to the 5' RACE reads. The sample records about 450,000 distinct CDR3 sequences, roughly a quarter being singletons. The sample is drawn from a study of CD8 T cells in ankylosing spondylitis. The germline CDR1 and CDR2 sequences are SGHDT and YYEEEE. V lost 1 base and J lost 15, with 23 bases in between. The CDR3 totals 16 residues. Study results and caveats: Apparently characteristic of ankylosing spondylitis blood was a TCR beta motif (eight highly homologous variants). Earlier reports found some motif variants in synovial fluid and blood in reactive arthritis. CD8+ cells made up the disease-linked clones, which were relatively rare in peripheral blood.

The genes are TRBV5-6 and TRBJ1-6; a possible D gene is TRBD1 (5 bases). The specimen was blood, either unsorted or a sorted T cell fraction (not recorded which). The sequence derives from a male donor with ankylosing spondylitis. The CDR3 is CASSLKGWLSPGSLHF. As DNA, the CDR3 is TGTGCCAGCAGCTTGAAGGGGTGGTTGAGCCCCGGGAGCCTCCACTTT.